This TCR beta chain was sequenced in a study of T cell responses to AZD1222 COVID-19 vaccine. For this clone: Its antigen remains unidentified.

Study results and caveats: Among the donors, most were white British and more were female, and clonal diversity was possibly underestimated. Repertoires in all cases were sampled only once the peak T cell response had passed. CD4 TCRs associated with vaccination spanned spike, dominating at 160-218 and 743-854. Two doses of AZD1222 preceded a rise in Spike-specific TCR breadth and depth.

V gave up 2 bases and J gave up 7 bases, with 13 bases separating them. This CDR3 comprises 13 residues. Per germline, CDR1 SGHRS and CDR2 YFSETQ. Only in-frame clones appear in the TCRdb table, and some are missing; sequencing was by immunoSEQ multiplex PCR. The sample records almost 50,000 clones, 65% to 85% being singletons. The sample was peripheral blood, taken on day 0 of MenACWY control vaccination. The clonotype originates from an adult in good health. This sequence joins TRBV5-1 and TRBJ2-7; D is ambiguous. CDR3 region: CASSFGEFGEQYF. The CDR3 DNA follows: TGCGCCAGCAGCTTTGGTGAGTTCGGTGAGCAGTACTTC.